Shown below are 30 T cell receptor beta chains from a single sample sequenced in a study of control samples from healthy donors and cancer patients. Only in-frame clones appear in the TCRdb table, and some are missing; sequencing was by immunoSEQ multiplex PCR. The sample comprises roughly 73,000 clones, 84% of which are singletons, and under 30% rests with the top ten. The sequencing input was blood. The receptors were sampled from a man aged 50 to 60 in good health.

This rearrangement joins TRBV21-1 to TRBJ2-1; the listed D gene, TRBD2, was not tested against the DNA. TRBV21-1 is a listed pseudogene. This CDR3 comprises 18 residues. The CDR3 nucleotides read TGTGCCAGCAGCAGATCGGGACTAGCGGGAGGGGATAACAATGAGCAGTTCTTC. Translation gives CASSRSGLAGGDNNEQFF.

The chain uses TRBV30 and TRBJ1-2, with D possibly TRBD1 on 6 matching bases. V shed 0 bases and J shed 4 bases, with 9 bases lying between them. CDR1 is GTSNPN, CDR2 SVGIG, per germline (reference sequence). CDR3 length: 13 residues. CDR3 nucleotides: TGTGCCTGGAGTGTAGGGGGAGGCTATGGCTACACCTTC. Amino acids: CAWSVGGGYGYTF.

This chain links TRBV27 with TRBJ1-3; unclear D gene. The CDR3 is 15 residues long. CDR1 is MNHEY and CDR2 is SMNVEV in the germline V gene (reference sequence). V was trimmed by 1 base and J by 0 bases, leaving 7 bases between them. CDR3 DNA sequence: TGTGCCAGCAGTTTATACCCAACCTCTGGAAACACCATATATTTT. Its protein product is CASSLYPTSGNTIYF.

Turning to this clone: Other DNA sequences in the same sample also yield this CDR3. The rearrangement uses TRBV5-5 and TRBJ2-7; D is uncertain. The V end lost 5 bases, the J end lost 3 bases, and 12 bases lay between the germline ends. CDR1 is SGHKS, CDR2 YYEKEE, per germline (reference sequence). This CDR3 spans 13 amino acids. The CDR3, as DNA: TGTGCCAGCAGTCGGTCTGTGGGCTACGAGCAGTACTTC. Translation gives CASSRSVGYEQYF.

The V gene is TRBV15, the J gene TRBJ1-1; 7 positions agree with TRBD1. The V segment lost 0 bases and the J segment 10 bases; nucleotides outside the gene matches: 8. Germline assignment: CDR1 LNHNV and CDR2 YYDKDF (reference sequence). The CDR3 extends over 14 amino acids. As DNA, the CDR3 is TGTGCCACCAGCAGAGAAGGGAAACAGGGGATAGCTTTCTTT. It specifies CATSREGKQGIAFF.

Here the CDR3 DNA reads TGTGCCAGCAGCGTAGGTAGGACTAAGGAGCAGTTCTTC. It translates to CASSVGRTKEQFF. The chain joins TRBV9 to TRBJ2-1; a possible D gene is TRBD2 (6 bases). Germline V CDR1 and CDR2: SGDLS, YYNGEE. The germline V and J ends were trimmed by 0 bases and 10 bases, with 11 bases remaining between them. The CDR3 runs to 13 residues.

The chain recombines TRBV7-3 with TRBJ2-3, with D perhaps matching TRBD1 or TRBD2 (6 bases each). CDR3 size: 16 residues. Between the trimmed V and J ends, which lost 2 bases and 6 bases, there was a span of 18 bases. Germline loops: CDR1 SGHTA, CDR2 FQGTGA. CDR3 residues: CASSLWAGPQGDTQYF. The CDR3 bases are TGTGCCAGCAGCTTATGGGCGGGGCCCCAGGGGGATACGCAGTATTTT.

This clone showed up just once. The chain has TRBV11-2 and TRBJ1-2, with 7 bases fitting TRBD1. The trim removed 7 bases at V and 7 bases at J, leaving 12 bases unmatched. CDR1 is SGHAT, CDR2 FQNNGV, per germline. This CDR3 region has 14 residues. CDR3 sequence (DNA): TGTGCCAGCAACTCAGGGGGGGGGTTGACTGGCTACACCTTC. This sequence encodes CASNSGGGLTGYTF. The variable domain in full, with the rest retrieved from reference TRBV11-2 and TRBJ1-2, is EAGVAQSPRYKIIEKRQSVAFWCNPISGHATLYWYQQILGQGPKLLIQFQNNGVVDDSQLPKDRFSAERLKGVDSTLKIQPAKLEDSAVYLCASNSGGGLTGYTFGSGTRLTVV.

The chain couples TRBV19 to TRBJ1-5; D perhaps matches TRBD1 (5 bases). The CDR3 has 14 residues. Germline CDR1 reads LNHDA; CDR2 reads SQIVND (reference sequence). The ends were cut back, 5 bases at V and 0 bases at J, with 8 bases in the middle. The CDR3 loop is CASSVRDSNQPQHF. The CDR3 DNA sequence: TGTGCCAGTAGTGTCAGGGATAGCAATCAGCCCCAGCATTTT.

This clone was recorded once. This chain links TRBV3-1 (or the pseudogene TRBV3-2) with TRBJ2-2; D gene uncertain. V lost 1 base to trimming and J lost 6 bases, with 6 bases between them. The CDR3 loop spans 13 amino acids. The germline gives CDR1 LGHDT, CDR2 YNNKEL (reference sequence). As DNA, the CDR3 is TGTGCCAGCAGCCAAGCCCTCTCCGGGGAGCTGTTTTTT. Its translation: CASSQALSGELFF.

Written as DNA, the CDR3 is TGTGCCAGCAGCCGAGCGTCTAGCGGGAGTATAGATGAGCAGTTCTTC. Protein sequence: CASSRASSGSIDEQFF. This chain links TRBV5-4 with TRBJ2-1; TRBD2 matches at 10 bases. The CDR3 runs to 16 residues. Germline V gives CDR1 SGHNT, CDR2 YYREEE (reference sequence). Trimming took 4 bases from V and 8 from J; bases not matched to a gene: 12. Together with reference TRBV5-4 and TRBJ2-1, the CDR3 gives the full variable domain: ETGVTQSPTHLIKTRGQQVTLRCSSQSGHNTVSWYQQALGQGPQFIFQYYREEENGRGNFPPRFSGLQFPNYSSELNVNALELDDSALYLCASSRASSGSIDEQFFGPGTRLTVL.

CDR3: CASSYSSVYSNQPQHF. In DNA, the CDR3 is TGTGCCAGCAGTTACTCTTCAGTCTATAGCAATCAGCCCCAGCATTTT. V usage is TRBV6-5 and J usage is TRBJ1-5; D is uncertain. The CDR3 extends over 16 amino acids. The germline CDR1 and CDR2 sequences are MNHEY and SVGAGI. Between the trimmed V and J ends, which lost 0 bases and 0 bases, there was a span of 9 bases.

This clone was seen only once. This sequence joins TRBV7-6 and TRBJ1-6; D is unresolved. V lost 5 bases, J lost 5 bases, and 10 bases lay in between. The CDR3 extends over 14 amino acids. Germline values: CDR1 SGHVS, CDR2 FNYEAQ. CDR3: CASSREDNNSPLHF. For the CDR3, the DNA is TGTGCCAGCAGCAGGGAGGATAATAATTCACCCCTCCACTTT.

The chain is built from TRBV19 and TRBJ1-4; TRBD1 aligns across 10 bases. V lost 6 bases to trimming and J lost 8 bases; unmatched junction nucleotides: 6. Germline V gene sequence: CDR1 LNHDA, CDR2 SQIVND (reference sequence). The CDR3 consists of 14 residues. Here the CDR3 DNA reads TGTGCCAGTAGAGGGACAGGGGACCGGGAAAAACTGTTTTTT. The encoded protein is CASRGTGDREKLFF.

The CDR3 spells CASSGTIYEQYF. The CDR3 DNA reads as TGTGCCAGCAGTGGGACGATCTACGAGCAGTACTTC. The chain carries TRBV2 and TRBJ2-7; D unresolved. This CDR3 spans 12 amino acids. V lost 4 bases to trimming and J lost 3 bases, with 7 bases between them. Germline V gives CDR1 SNHLY, CDR2 FYNNEI. Using reference TRBV2 and TRBJ2-7 for the parts outside the CDR3, the full variable domain is EPEVTQTPSHQVTQMGQEVILRCVPISNHLYFYWYRQILGQKVEFLVSFYNNEISEKSEIFDDQFSVERPDGSNFTLKIRSTKLEDSAMYFCASSGTIYEQYFGPGTRLTVT.

This clone came up a few times. This chain joins TRBV30 and TRBJ1-3, with D perhaps TRBD1 (5 bases). The V gene lost 3 bases and the J gene lost 4 bases, with 13 bases spanning the gap. This CDR3 is 14 amino acids long. Germline assignment: CDR1 GTSNPN and CDR2 SVGIG (reference sequence). CDR3 nucleotides: TGTGCCTGGAGATTCAGGGAGGACGGAAACACCATATATTTT. This encodes CAWRFREDGNTIYF.

This chain uses TRBV6-6 with TRBJ1-1; TRBD1 agrees at 9 bases. This CDR3 region has 16 residues. Germline lookup yields CDR1 MNHNY and CDR2 SVGAGI (reference sequence). V lost 0 bases and J lost 9; bases outside the gene matches: 11. As DNA, the CDR3 is TGTGCCAGCAGTTACTCTTCCCTTAGACAGGGGGGAAAAGCTTTCTTT. It specifies CASSYSSLRQGGKAFF.

This chain joins TRBV5-1 and TRBJ2-1, with D possibly matching TRBD1 (8 bases). Germline-derived CDR1 and CDR2 are SGHRS and YFSETQ. The length of the CDR3 is 17 residues. Trimming shortened V by 6 bases and J by 8 bases, and 27 bases separated the two germline ends. CDR3 amino acids: CASTRGRRPGGVDEQFF. Written as DNA, the CDR3 is TGCGCCAGCACCAGGGGGCGGCGTCCGGGAGGAGTCGATGAGCAGTTCTTC.

The chain is built from TRBV5-1 and TRBJ2-5; D unclear. The ends were cut back, 5 bases at V and 0 bases at J, with 8 bases in the middle. Germline assignment: CDR1 SGHRS and CDR2 YFSETQ. The CDR3 runs to 13 residues. DNA for the CDR3: TGCGCCAGCAGGAGACTCGACCAAGAGACCCAGTACTTC. It encodes CASRRLDQETQYF.

The chain recombines TRBV25-1 with TRBJ1-5; no clear D gene. This CDR3 contains 12 residues. From germline, CDR1 is MGHDK and CDR2 SYGVNS. Trimming took off 4 bases at V and 7 bases at J, with 8 bases between the two ends. CDR3 loop: CASSGGKQPQHF. The CDR3 bases are TGTGCCAGCAGTGGAGGGAAACAGCCCCAGCATTTT.

This chain links TRBV12-3 or TRBV12-4 with TRBJ2-3; tentative D call: TRBD2 (6 bases). The CDR3 has 13 residues. V shed 6 bases and J shed 6 bases, with 13 bases lying between them. Here the CDR3 DNA reads TGTGCCAGCAGGGCTAGCGAAGTGGATACGCAGTATTTT. It is translated as CASRASEVDTQYF.

The sample holds one count of this clone. This chain uses TRBV5-1 with TRBJ2-5, with D perhaps given as TRBD1 or TRBD2 (5 bases each). V was clipped by 0 bases and J by 4 bases, with 13 bases between them. CDR3 length equals 15 residues. Germline values: CDR1 SGHRS, CDR2 YFSETQ. The CDR3 DNA reads TGCGCCAGCAGCTTGGTAGGGTCCGGGGCAGAGACCCAGTACTTC. It yields the protein CASSLVGSGAETQYF. Complete variable domain (other parts from reference TRBV5-1 and TRBJ2-5): KAGVTQTPRYLIKTRGQQVTLSCSPISGHRSVSWYQQTPGQGLQFLFEYFSETQRNKGNFPGRFSGRQFSNSRSEMNVSTLELGDSALYLCASSLVGSGAETQYFGPGTRLLVL.

The V call is TRBV4-2, the J call TRBJ2-2, with D maybe TRBD2 (5 bases). This CDR3 comprises 16 residues. Germline-derived CDR1 and CDR2 are LGHNA and YNFKEQ. V lost 0 bases, J lost 1 base, and 9 bases lay in between. The CDR3 sequence is CASSQDGRVNTGELFF. In DNA form, the CDR3 reads TGTGCCAGCAGCCAAGATGGGCGGGTGAACACCGGGGAGCTGTTTTTT.

The chain links TRBV5-1 to TRBJ2-1; a weak D match, TRBD1 (6 bases). The CDR3 is made up of 13 amino acids. Trimming pared 7 bases from V and 0 bases from J, leaving 8 bases between. Germline V lookup: CDR1 SGHRS, CDR2 YFSETQ. CDR3 DNA sequence: TGCGCCAGCGAAGGGGGCTCCTACAATGAGCAGTTCTTC. It yields the protein CASEGGSYNEQFF.

V is TRBV29-1 and J is TRBJ2-1, with D uncertain. V gave up 3 bases and J gave up 3 bases, with 3 bases separating them. From germline, CDR1 is SQVTM and CDR2 ANQGSEA. There are 11 residues in the CDR3. In nucleotides, the CDR3 is TGCAGCGTTGACAGCTACAATGAGCAGTTCTTC. It specifies CSVDSYNEQFF.

V usage is TRBV5-1 and J usage is TRBJ1-4, with D possibly being TRBD1 (6 bases). Germline-derived CDR1 and CDR2 are SGHRS and YFSETQ. There are 14 residues in the CDR3. Trimming removed 0 bases from V and 7 bases from J, with 10 bases in between. This chain's CDR3 is CASSLGAGAEKLFF. The CDR3 DNA reads as TGCGCCAGCAGCTTGGGGGCAGGGGCTGAAAAACTGTTTTTT.

The rearrangement uses TRBV19 and TRBJ2-2; no firm D call. Trimming took 3 bases from V and 6 from J, leaving 5 bases between them. This CDR3 has 12 amino acids. The germline V gene has CDR1 LNHDA and CDR2 SQIVND (reference sequence). The CDR3 bases are TGTGCCAGTAGTATCTTAGCCGGGGAGCTGTTTTTT. This sequence encodes CASSILAGELFF.

The genes are TRBV6-5 and TRBJ2-7; possible D gene TRBD1, 5 bases. Trimming left V 6 bases short and J 2 bases short, with 14 bases between. This CDR3 comprises 14 residues. Germline CDR1 MNHEY, CDR2 SVGAGI. CDR3 region: CASRITGSAYEQYF. CDR3 bases: TGTGCCAGCAGAATAACAGGCTCCGCCTACGAGCAGTACTTC.

V and J are TRBV24-1 and TRBJ1-3; D unresolved. Germline CDR1 is KGHDR and CDR2 is SFDVKD. V lost 9 bases to trimming and J lost 2 bases, with 10 bases between them. This CDR3 has 13 amino acids. CDR3 nucleotides: TGTGCCACCGCGGGAGGGCCTGGAAACACCATATATTTT. Its protein product is CATAGGPGNTIYF.

This chain connects TRBV5-1 to TRBJ1-1, with D possibly TRBD1 on 6 matching bases. The V end lost 4 bases, the J end lost 6 bases, and 19 bases lay between the germline ends. This CDR3 comprises 15 residues. CDR1 is SGHRS and CDR2 is YFSETQ in the germline V gene. For the CDR3, the DNA is TGCGCCAGCAGCCCCATACAGGGAACGATCGCTGAAGCTTTCTTT. Translating it yields CASSPIQGTIAEAFF.